This is a list of T cell receptor beta chains from one sample in a study of blood T cell repertoires in COVID-19. TCRdb's table, derived via immunoSEQ multiplex PCR, lists solely in-frame clones and lacks some. Here the sample spans about 220,000 clones, 80% being singletons. The specimen sequenced was peripheral blood. Source of these receptors: a human donor in a cohort sampled during active COVID-19. Both conserved end residues are part of each CDR3. The order of the fields is V gene, D gene, clone size, CDR3 length, J gene, CDR3 DNA, CDR3 protein. D genes are given only for firm matches. The listing skips clone size in some rows; elsewhere it reads once, few, many or a size class.

TRBV19	NA	NA	14	TRBJ2-5	TGTGCCAGTAGTATGTCGCCTACCGGGGAGACCCAGTACTTC	CASSMSPTGETQYF
TRBV28	TRBD2	NA	16	TRBJ2-7	TGTGCCAGCAGTCCCTTTAAGAGCGGGAGGGCCTCCGAGCAGTACTTC	CASSPFKSGRASEQYF
TRBV7-3	TRBD2	once	16	TRBJ2-1	TGTGCCAGCAGCTTAACGCGGCCTAGCGGGGGGGTTGAGCAGTTCTTC	CASSLTRPSGGVEQFF
TRBV18	NA	NA	16	TRBJ2-1	TGTGCCAGCTCACCGTCCATTTCGTCAGGCTACAATGAGCAGTTCTTC	CASSPSISSGYNEQFF
TRBV11-2	NA	NA	13	TRBJ2-7	TGTGCCAGCAGCTTAGGAGGGGGCTACGAGCAGTACTTC	CASSLGGGYEQYF
TRBV6-4	NA	few	13	TRBJ1-2	TGTGCCAGCAGCCCCTCAGGGATTCTTGGCTACACCTTC	CASSPSGILGYTF
TRBV7-9	TRBD1	NA	13	TRBJ1-2	TGTGCCAGCAGCTTCGGGACAGGGCCGGGCTACACCTTC	CASSFGTGPGYTF
TRBV28	NA	NA	15	TRBJ1-1	TGTGCCAGCAAGGGACAAAGACCCGAGAACACTGAAGCTTTCTTT	CASKGQRPENTEAFF
TRBV18	TRBD1	once	15	TRBJ2-2	TGTGCCAGCTCCGCCGGGACAGTGGACACCGGGGAGCTGTTTTTT	CASSAGTVDTGELFF
TRBV5-1	TRBD2	NA	15	TRBJ2-1	TGCGCCAGCAGCATGACTAGCGGGGGGCTAAATGAGCAGTTCTTC	CASSMTSGGLNEQFF
TRBV4-1	NA	NA	15	TRBJ2-2	TGCGCCAGCAGCCAAGAGGGACTTAACACCGGGGAGCTGTTTTTT	CASSQEGLNTGELFF
TRBV28	TRBD1	many	16	TRBJ1-4	TGTGCCAGCAGCTCCGCGGGTCTGGACAGGGACGAAAAACTGTTTTTT	CASSSAGLDRDEKLFF
TRBV13	TRBD2	NA	16	TRBJ2-1	TGTGCCAGCAGCGTAGGACTAGCGGGAGTTTTTAATGAGCAGTTCTTC	CASSVGLAGVFNEQFF
TRBV24-1	TRBD2	NA	15	TRBJ2-1	TGTGCCACCAGTGGTGTTGCGGGAGGCGGGGGTGAGCAGTTCTTC	CATSGVAGGGGEQFF
TRBV6-6	NA	NA	16	TRBJ2-2	TGTGCCAGCAGTTACGCCTCGGACACGAACACCGGGGAGCTGTTTTTT	CASSYASDTNTGELFF
TRBV3-1/TRBV3-2	NA	NA	15	TRBJ1-3	TGTGCCAGCAGCCACCTTGGGACTTCTGGAAACACCATATATTTT	CASSHLGTSGNTIYF
TRBV10-3	TRBD1	NA	14	TRBJ1-1	TGTGCCATCAGTCCGGGACAGGGATTCACTGAAGCTTTCTTT	CAISPGQGFTEAFF
TRBV29-1	TRBD1	NA	17	TRBJ1-5	TGCAGCGTTGTTAACGTAAAAGGCAGGGGGCTCGGCCAGCCCCAGCATTTT	CSVVNVKGRGLGQPQHF
TRBV27	NA	once	14	TRBJ2-5	TGTGCCAGCAGTTTACGAGGACTGCAAGAGACCCAGTACTTC	CASSLRGLQETQYF
TRBV5-1	NA	NA	13	TRBJ1-5	TGCGCCAGCAGCTTCCGGGGGGAGCAGCCCCAGCATTTT	CASSFRGEQPQHF
TRBV6-5	NA	once	13	TRBJ1-2	TGTGCTCTAAGGCGGGGCCTTAACTATGGCTACACCTTC	CALRRGLNYGYTF
TRBV3-1/TRBV3-2	NA	NA	14	TRBJ2-7	TGTGCCAGCAGCCCTGTGGAAGGATACAGCGAGCAGTACTTC	CASSPVEGYSEQYF
TRBV28	TRBD2	NA	15	TRBJ2-7	TGTGCCAGCAGGCCGTCTAGCGGGAGCTCCTACGAGCAGTACTTC	CASRPSSGSSYEQYF
TRBV1	NA	NA	15	TRBJ2-7	TGCACCAGCAGCAGACTTGGGGGAGGGCCATACGAGCAGTACTTC	CTSSRLGGGPYEQYF
TRBV11-3	TRBD2	NA	16	TRBJ2-2	TGTGCCAGCAGCTTTTCGGCTAGCGGGGGGACCGGGGAGCTGTTTTTT	CASSFSASGGTGELFF
TRBV3-1/TRBV3-2	TRBD1	NA	12	TRBJ1-1	TGTGCCAGCAGCCAAGATAGGGGGCAAGCTTTCTTT	CASSQDRGQAFF
TRBV7-9	NA	NA	13	TRBJ2-5	TGTGCCAGCAGCCCACAGGGACCAGAGACCCAGTACTTC	CASSPQGPETQYF
TRBV6-4	NA	NA	16	TRBJ2-6	TGTGCCAGCAGTCCGGACACCCAATCTGGGGCCAACGTCCTGACTTTC	CASSPDTQSGANVLTF
TRBV19	NA	NA	14	TRBJ1-5	TGTGCCAGTTCCGTTGGGGCCAGCAATCAGCCCCAGCATTTT	CASSVGASNQPQHF
TRBV4-1	TRBD2	NA	16	TRBJ2-5	TGCGCCAGCAGCCCCCTAGGGGGAGCGGGAGAAGAGACCCAGTACTTC	CASSPLGGAGEETQYF
TRBV5-1	TRBD1	NA	15	TRBJ2-1	TGCGCCAGCAGCTTGGAACAGGGGTGGTACAATGAGCAGTTCTTC	CASSLEQGWYNEQFF
TRBV7-9	NA	NA	14	TRBJ1-3	TGTGCCAGCAGCTTATATCAGGCTGGAAACACCATATATTTT	CASSLYQAGNTIYF
TRBV6-5	TRBD1	once	13	TRBJ2-3	TGTGCCAGCATCCGGGACAGCGCAGATACGCAGTATTTT	CASIRDSADTQYF
TRBV24-1	NA	NA	12	TRBJ2-7	TGTGCCACCAGCTCGGGAATTTACGAGCAGTACTTC	CATSSGIYEQYF
TRBV6-5	TRBD1	NA	16	TRBJ1-6	TGTGCCAGCAGTTACTATTCGGGACAGGGAGATTCACCCCTCCACTTT	CASSYYSGQGDSPLHF
TRBV2	NA	NA	14	TRBJ1-5	TGTGCCAGCAGTGCAGGGTGGAGCAATCAGCCCCAGCATTTT	CASSAGWSNQPQHF
TRBV7-6	NA	NA	14	TRBJ1-1	TGTGCCAGCAGCGTTGTTGGGGCGAACACTGAAGCTTTCTTT	CASSVVGANTEAFF
TRBV21-1	NA	NA	15	TRBJ2-5	TGTGCCAGCAGCAAAATGACTGCGCTGCAAGAGACCCAGTACTTC	CASSKMTALQETQYF